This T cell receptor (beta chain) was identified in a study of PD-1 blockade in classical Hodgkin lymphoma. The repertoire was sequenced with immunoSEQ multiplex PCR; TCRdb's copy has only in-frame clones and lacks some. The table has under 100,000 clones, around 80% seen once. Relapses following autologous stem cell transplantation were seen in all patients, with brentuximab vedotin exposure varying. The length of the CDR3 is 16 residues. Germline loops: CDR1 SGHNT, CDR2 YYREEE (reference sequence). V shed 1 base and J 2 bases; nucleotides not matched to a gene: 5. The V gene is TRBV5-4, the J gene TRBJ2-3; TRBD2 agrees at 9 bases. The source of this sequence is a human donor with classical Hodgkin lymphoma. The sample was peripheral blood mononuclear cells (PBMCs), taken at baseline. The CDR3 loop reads CASSLRASGITDTQYF. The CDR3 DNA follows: TGTGCCAGCAGCTTGAGGGCTAGCGGGATCACAGATACGCAGTATTTT.